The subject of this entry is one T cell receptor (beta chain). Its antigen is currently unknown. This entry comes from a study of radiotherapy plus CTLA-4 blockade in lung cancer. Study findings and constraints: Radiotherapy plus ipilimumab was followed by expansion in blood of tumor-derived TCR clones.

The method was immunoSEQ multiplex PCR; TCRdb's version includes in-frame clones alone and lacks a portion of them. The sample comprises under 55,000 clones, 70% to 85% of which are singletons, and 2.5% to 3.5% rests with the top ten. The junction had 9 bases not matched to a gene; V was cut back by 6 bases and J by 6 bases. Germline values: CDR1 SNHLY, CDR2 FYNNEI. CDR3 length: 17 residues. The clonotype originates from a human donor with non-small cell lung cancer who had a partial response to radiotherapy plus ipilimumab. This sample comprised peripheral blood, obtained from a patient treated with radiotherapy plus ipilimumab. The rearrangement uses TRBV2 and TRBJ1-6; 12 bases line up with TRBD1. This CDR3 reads CASRGMGQGAGNSPLHF. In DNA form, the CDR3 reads TGTGCCAGCAGGGGGATGGGACAGGGGGCAGGTAATTCACCCCTCCACTTT. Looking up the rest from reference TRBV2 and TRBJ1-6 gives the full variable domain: EPEVTQTPSHQVTQMGQEVILRCVPISNHLYFYWYRQILGQKVEFLVSFYNNEISEKSEIFDDQFSVERPDGSNFTLKIRSTKLEDSAMYFCASRGMGQGAGNSPLHFGNGTRLTVT.